This is a list of T cell receptor beta chains from one sample in a study of breast tumors, draining lymph nodes, adjacent tissues. TCRdb independently ran MiXCR on the multiplex PCR reads; one entry per CDR3 protein. In the table there are approximately 150,000 distinct CDR3 sequences, about 34% of which are singletons. Sequences were obtained from axillary lymph node tissue. The receptor set was obtained from a female donor with breast cancer. Some clones in this sample may be carry-over from other donors' samples. CDR3s include the opening cysteine and the closing phenylalanine or tryptophan. The D gene is left open where the match is weak. Where a row states a size, it is once, few, many or the class of an expanded clone; other rows omit it.

>many|TRBV19|.|TRBJ2-6
CASTRDSGANVLTF
TGTGCCAGTACCAGGGACTCTGGGGCCAACGTCCTGACTTTC
>many|TRBV4-1|TRBD1|TRBJ2-7
CASSHTTGNSYEQYF
TGCGCCAGCAGCCATACGACAGGGAACTCCTACGAGCAGTACTTC
>many|TRBV2|.|TRBJ2-2
CASNPFNTGELFF
TGTGCCAGCAACCCCTTCAACACCGGGGAGCTGTTTTTT
>.|TRBV20-1|TRBD2|TRBJ2-5
CSAGLAGGGDTQYF
TGCAGTGCTGGACTAGCGGGGGGGGGAGATACGCAGTACTTC
>many|TRBV4-3|TRBD1|TRBJ2-2
CASSQYRGQISAGELFF
TGCGCCAGCAGCCAATACAGGGGGCAGATAAGCGCCGGGGAGCTGTTTTTT
>many|TRBV20-1|TRBD2|TRBJ2-5
CSAPRRETQSF
TGCAGTGCCCCTAGGCGGGAGACCCAGTCCTTC
>.|TRBV20-1|TRBD2|TRBJ2-1
CSYWVSSGSPWVEQFF
TGCAGTTACTGGGTGTCTAGCGGGAGCCCATGGGTGGAGCAGTTCTTC
>many|TRBV6-5|.|TRBJ1-3
CASSRDPGPGNTIYF
TGTGCCAGCAGTCGGGACCCGGGACCTGGAAACACCATATATTTT
>.|TRBV12-3/TRBV12-4|TRBD1|TRBJ1-2
CASSFTGTGGYTF
TGTGCCAGCAGTTTTACAGGGACAGGGGGCTACACCTTC
>.|TRBV7-2|.|TRBJ1-6
CASSADRALNTSPLHF
TGTGCCAGCAGCGCCGACCGGGCTTTAAACACTTCACCCCTCCACTTT
>.|TRBV30|.|TRBJ2-5
CAWSVQGGQETQYF
TGTGCCTGGAGTGTACAGGGAGGCCAAGAGACCCAGTACTTC
>many|TRBV5-6|TRBD2|TRBJ2-7
CASSLGLAVSYEQYF
TGTGCCAGCAGCCTCGGACTAGCGGTGTCCTACGAGCAGTACTTC
>many|TRBV28|.|TRBJ2-7
CASRPLLRQGSYEQYF
TGTGCCAGCAGACCCCTTTTGAGGCAGGGATCCTACGAGCAGTACTTC
>few|TRBV3-1|.|TRBJ2-3
CASSQDRGGGTDTQYF
TGTGCCAGCAGCCAAGATCGAGGGGGTGGAACAGATACGCAGTATTTT
>many|TRBV2|.|TRBJ2-7
CASSAVDPLASSEQYF
TGTGCCAGCAGTGCGGTCGACCCCCTCGCATCCTCCGAGCAGTACTTC
>.|TRBV28|.|TRBJ1-2
CASSSGMRGHGYTF
TGTGCCAGCAGTTCCGGAATGCGGGGCCATGGCTACACCTTC